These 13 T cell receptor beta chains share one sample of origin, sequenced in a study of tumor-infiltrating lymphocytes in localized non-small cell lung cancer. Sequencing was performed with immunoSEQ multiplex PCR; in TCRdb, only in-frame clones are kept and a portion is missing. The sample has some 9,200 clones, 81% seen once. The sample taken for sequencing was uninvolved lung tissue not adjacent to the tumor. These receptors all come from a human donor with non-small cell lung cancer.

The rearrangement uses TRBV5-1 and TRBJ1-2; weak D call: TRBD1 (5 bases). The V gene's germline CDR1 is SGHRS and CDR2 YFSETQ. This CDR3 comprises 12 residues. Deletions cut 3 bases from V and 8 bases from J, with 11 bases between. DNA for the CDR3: TGCGCCAGCAGCTCCGGGACGGGAGGCTACACCTTC. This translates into CASSSGTGGYTF.

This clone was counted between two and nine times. CDR3 loop: CATKGYNEQFF. The CDR3 coding sequence is TGTGCCACCAAAGGGTACAATGAGCAGTTCTTC. V gene TRBV6-1 combines with J gene TRBJ2-1; D not certain. This CDR3 region has 11 residues. The V end was cut by 10 bases, the J end by 4 bases, with 8 bases between. Germline CDR1 and CDR2: MNHNS and SASEGT.

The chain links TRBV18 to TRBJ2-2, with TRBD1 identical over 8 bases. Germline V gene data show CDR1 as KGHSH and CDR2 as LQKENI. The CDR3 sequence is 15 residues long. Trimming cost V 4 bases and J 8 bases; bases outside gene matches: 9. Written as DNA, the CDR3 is TGTGCCAGCTCACAGATGACAGGGGCTGATGGGGAGCTGTTTTTT. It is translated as CASSQMTGADGELFF.

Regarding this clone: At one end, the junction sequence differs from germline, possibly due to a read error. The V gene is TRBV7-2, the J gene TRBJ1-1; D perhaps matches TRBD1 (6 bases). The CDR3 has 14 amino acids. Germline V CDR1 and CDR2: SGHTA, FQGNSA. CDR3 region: CASRLGGRNTEAFF. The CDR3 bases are TGTGCCAGCAGATTAGGGGGGAGGAACACTGAAGCTTTCTTT. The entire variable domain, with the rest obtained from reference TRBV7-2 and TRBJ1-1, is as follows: GAGVSQSPSNKVTEKGKDVELRCDPISGHTALYWYRQSLGQGLEFLIYFQGNSAPDKSGLPSDRFSAERTGGSVSTLTIQRTQQEDSAVYLCASRLGGRNTEAFFGQGTRLTVV.

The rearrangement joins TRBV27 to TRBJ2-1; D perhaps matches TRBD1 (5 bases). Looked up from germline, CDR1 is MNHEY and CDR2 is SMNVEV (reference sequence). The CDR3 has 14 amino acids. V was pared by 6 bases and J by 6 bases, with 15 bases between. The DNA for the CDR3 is TGTGCCAGCAGCGACTTAGACAGCATCAATGAGCAGTTCTTC. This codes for CASSDLDSINEQFF.

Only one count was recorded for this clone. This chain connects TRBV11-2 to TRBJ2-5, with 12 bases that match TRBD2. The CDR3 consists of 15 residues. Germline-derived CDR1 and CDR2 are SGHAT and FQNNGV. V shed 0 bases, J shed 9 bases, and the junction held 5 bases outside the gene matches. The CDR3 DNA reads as TGTGCCAGCAGCTTAGAGTCGGGGACTAGCGGGTCCCAGTACTTC. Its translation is CASSLESGTSGSQYF.

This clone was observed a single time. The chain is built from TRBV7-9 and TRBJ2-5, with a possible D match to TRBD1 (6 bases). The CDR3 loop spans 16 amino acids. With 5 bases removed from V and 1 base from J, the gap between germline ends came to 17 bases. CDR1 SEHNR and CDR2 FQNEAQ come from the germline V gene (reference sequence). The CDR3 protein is CASSTVPGHSQETQYF. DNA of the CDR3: TGTGCCAGCAGCACGGTGCCGGGACACAGCCAAGAGACCCAGTACTTC.

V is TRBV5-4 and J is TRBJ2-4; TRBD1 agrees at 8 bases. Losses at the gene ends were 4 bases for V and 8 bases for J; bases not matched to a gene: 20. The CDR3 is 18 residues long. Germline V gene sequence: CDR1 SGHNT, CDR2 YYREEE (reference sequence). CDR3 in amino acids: CASSQKLGQGRGQYIQYF. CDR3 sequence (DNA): TGTGCCAGCAGCCAGAAACTAGGTCAGGGCAGGGGGCAATACATTCAGTACTTC.

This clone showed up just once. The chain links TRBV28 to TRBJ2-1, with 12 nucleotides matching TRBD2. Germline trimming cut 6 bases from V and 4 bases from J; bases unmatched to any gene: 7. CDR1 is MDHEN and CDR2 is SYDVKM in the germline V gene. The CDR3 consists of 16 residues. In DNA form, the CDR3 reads TGTGCCAGCAGCCCTAGCGGGAGGGCCAGGTACAATGAGCAGTTCTTC. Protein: CASSPSGRARYNEQFF.

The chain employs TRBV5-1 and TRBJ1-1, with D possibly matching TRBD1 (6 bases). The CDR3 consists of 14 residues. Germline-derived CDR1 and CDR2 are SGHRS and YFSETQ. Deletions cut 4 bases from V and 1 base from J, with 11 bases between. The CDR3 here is CASSRLQGNTEAFF. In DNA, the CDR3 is TGCGCCAGCAGCCGCTTACAGGGGAACACTGAAGCTTTCTTT.

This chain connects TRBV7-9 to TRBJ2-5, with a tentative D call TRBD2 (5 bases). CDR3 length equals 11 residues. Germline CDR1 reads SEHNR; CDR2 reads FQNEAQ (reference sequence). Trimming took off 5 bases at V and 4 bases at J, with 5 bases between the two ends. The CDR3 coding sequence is TGTGCCAGCAGCAGCGGAGAGACCCAGTACTTC. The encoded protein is CASSSGETQYF. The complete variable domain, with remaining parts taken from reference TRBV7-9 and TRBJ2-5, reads DTGVSQNPRHKITKRGQNVTFRCDPISEHNRLYWYRQTLGQGPEFLTYFQNEAQLEKSRLLSDRFSAERPKGSFSTLEIQRTEQGDSAMYLCASSSGETQYFGPGTRLLVL.

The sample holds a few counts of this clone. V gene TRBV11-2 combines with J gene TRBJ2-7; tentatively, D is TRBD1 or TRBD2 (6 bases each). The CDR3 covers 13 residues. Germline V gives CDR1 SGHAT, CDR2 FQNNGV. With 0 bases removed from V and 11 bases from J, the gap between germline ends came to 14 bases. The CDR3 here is CASSLDPGAGKYF. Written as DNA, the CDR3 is TGTGCCAGCAGCTTAGATCCGGGGGCGGGGAAGTACTTC.

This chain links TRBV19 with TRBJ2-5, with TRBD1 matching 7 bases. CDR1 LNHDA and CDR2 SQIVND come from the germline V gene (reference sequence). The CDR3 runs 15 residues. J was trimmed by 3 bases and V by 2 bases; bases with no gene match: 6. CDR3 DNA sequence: TGTGCCAGTAGTATACAGGGGGTTCGTGAAGAGACCCAGTACTTC. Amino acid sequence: CASSIQGVREETQYF.